This TCR beta chain is from a study of blood T cell repertoires in COVID-19. Sequenced by immunoSEQ multiplex PCR; TCRdb stores in-frame clones only, minus some. The data show around 70,000 clones, around 90% seen once. Germline values: CDR1 MNHEY, CDR2 SMNVEV (reference sequence). V shed 4 bases and J 1 base; nucleotides not matched to a gene: 9. This CDR3 region has 17 residues. The chain employs TRBV27 and TRBJ1-2, with 10 positions matching TRBD1. The clonotype comes from a man between 45 and 60 years old with acute or convalescent COVID-19. The sample consisted of peripheral blood. CDR3 loop: CASSYLGTGVRNYGYTF. The CDR3 DNA sequence: TGTGCCAGCAGTTACTTGGGGACAGGGGTCCGTAACTATGGCTACACCTTC.